These 20 T cell receptor beta chains were sequenced from one sample in a study of T cells after yellow fever vaccination. TCRdb processed the 5' RACE reads anew with MiXCR; each CDR3 protein has one entry. The sample records some 400,000 distinct CDR3 sequences, approximately 18% being singletons. The input for sequencing was PBMCs, taken before the yellow fever booster vaccination. The receptor source for this set is a man younger than 30 who received the YFV17D yellow fever vaccine.

This clonotype has only a few counts. J is TRBJ1-1 and V is TRBV7-2; the D is unclear. V lost 6 bases to trimming and J lost 6 bases, with 14 bases between them. Germline values: CDR1 SGHTA, CDR2 FQGNSA. This CDR3 has 13 amino acids. DNA of the CDR3: TGTGCCAGCAGATTCTTTCCGGGTTCTGAAGCTTTCTTT. It is translated as CASRFFPGSEAFF. Variable domain in full (rest from reference TRBV7-2 and TRBJ1-1): GAGVSQSPSNKVTEKGKDVELRCDPISGHTALYWYRQSLGQGLEFLIYFQGNSAPDKSGLPSDRFSAERTGGSVSTLTIQRTQQEDSAVYLCASRFFPGSEAFFGQGTRLTVV.

This clonotype occurred many times. V is TRBV5-1 and J is TRBJ1-1; TRBD1 is a possible D gene (6 bases). V shed 6 bases and J shed 1 base, with 10 bases lying between them. The CDR3 has 13 residues. Looked up from germline, CDR1 is SGHRS and CDR2 is YFSETQ. CDR3 residues: CASKVQGNTEAFF. The CDR3 coding sequence is TGCGCCAGCAAGGTACAGGGGAACACTGAAGCTTTCTTT. Complete variable domain (other parts from reference TRBV5-1 and TRBJ1-1): KAGVTQTPRYLIKTRGQQVTLSCSPISGHRSVSWYQQTPGQGLQFLFEYFSETQRNKGNFPGRFSGRQFSNSRSEMNVSTLELGDSALYLCASKVQGNTEAFFGQGTRLTVV.

The chain couples TRBV12-3 or TRBV12-4 to TRBJ1-1; possibly TRBD1 for D (6 bases). The CDR3 runs to 17 residues. Trimming cost V 8 bases and J 1 base, with 23 bases left between them. In DNA form, the CDR3 reads TGTGCCAGCTCACGAGGAGGCAGGGGATTGGGGAACACTGAAGCTTTCTTT. Amino acid sequence: CASSRGGRGLGNTEAFF.

This chain connects TRBV6-5 to TRBJ1-1; 7 positions agree with TRBD1. With 2 bases clipped from V and 4 bases from J, the junction kept 7 bases outside the gene matches. This CDR3 has 15 residues. The germline V gene has CDR1 MNHEY and CDR2 SVGAGI. The CDR3 reads CASSYRRQGGTEAFF. CDR3 nucleotides: TGTGCCAGCAGTTACCGCAGGCAGGGGGGCACTGAAGCTTTCTTT.

This clonotype was observed a handful of times. The V and J genes are TRBV6-1 and TRBJ1-2, with D unclear. V lost 2 bases, J lost 3 bases, and 13 bases lay in between. The CDR3 is made up of 15 amino acids. Germline V gene lookup returns CDR1 MNHNS and CDR2 SASEGT. The CDR3 DNA is TGTGCCAGCAGTGAACGGATGGGGTCTCACTATGGCTACACCTTC. This sequence encodes CASSERMGSHYGYTF.

The V gene is TRBV12-3 or TRBV12-4, the J gene TRBJ1-5; D might be TRBD1 (5 bases). The CDR3 consists of 15 residues. The V and J ends lost 4 bases and 2 bases respectively, with 12 bases between them. CDR3 bases: TGTGCCAGCAGTTGGCAGGGAAGGGGCAATCAGCCCCAGCATTTT. Translated: CASSWQGRGNQPQHF.

This clonotype came up a few times. The chain combines TRBV5-1 with TRBJ2-7, with 11 bases matching TRBD2. This CDR3 region has 14 residues. The trim removed 4 bases at V and 6 bases at J, leaving 6 bases unmatched. The germline V gene encodes CDR1 SGHRS and CDR2 YFSETQ. CDR3 sequence: CASSETSGVGEQYF. The CDR3, as DNA: TGCGCCAGCAGCGAGACTAGCGGGGTTGGCGAGCAGTACTTC.

This clonotype has a handful of counts. The chain combines TRBV20-1 with TRBJ2-2, with 10 bases fitting TRBD1. This CDR3 is 18 amino acids long. Germline CDR1 DFQATT, CDR2 SNEGSKA (reference sequence). The ends lost 5 bases at V and 1 base at J; junction bases unmatched: 13. The CDR3 sequence: CSASPGQGSRGNTGELFF. CDR3 nucleotide sequence: TGCAGTGCTTCGCCGGGACAGGGGTCTAGAGGGAACACCGGGGAGCTGTTTTTT.

There are many counts of this clonotype. CDR3 in DNA: TGTGCCACCAGCAGAGATCGGGGCGGGGCCCCCACAGATACGCAGTATTTT. Translated, it gives CATSRDRGGAPTDTQYF. The rearrangement joins TRBV15 to TRBJ2-3; D possibly corresponds to TRBD2 (6 bases). Germline lookup yields CDR1 LNHNV and CDR2 YYDKDF (reference sequence). The V and J ends lost 0 bases and 2 bases respectively, with 15 bases between them. This CDR3 contains 17 residues.

The chain carries TRBV7-2 and TRBJ1-1; D uncertain. V was shortened by 5 bases and J by 4 bases, with 17 bases between the two germline ends. The CDR3 runs to 15 residues. Germline CDR1 SGHTA, CDR2 FQGNSA. The CDR3 DNA follows: TGTGCCAGCAGCCTAGGCAGCTTGTCGGGCACTGAAGCTTTCTTT. It is translated as CASSLGSLSGTEAFF.

This chain connects TRBV28 to TRBJ2-1, with TRBD2 matching 13 bases. CDR3 length: 14 amino acids. V shed 8 bases and J 10 bases; nucleotides not matched to a gene: 8. Germline V gives CDR1 MDHEN, CDR2 SYDVKM. For the CDR3, the DNA is TGTGCCAGCTCCGGGACTAGCGGGGTAAGGGAGCAGTTCTTC. Its protein product is CASSGTSGVREQFF.

The rearrangement links TRBV10-3 to TRBJ1-1; 7 positions agree with TRBD1. The CDR3 is made up of 17 amino acids. Germline loops: CDR1 ENHRY, CDR2 SYGVKD. V shed 6 bases, J shed 1 base, and the junction held 14 bases outside the gene matches. In DNA form, the CDR3 reads TGTGCCATCAGGACAGGGACAGCTAAAGGAGGGAACACTGAAGCTTTCTTT. Translation gives CAIRTGTAKGGNTEAFF.

This rearrangement joins TRBV6-5 to TRBJ1-1; 9 bases match TRBD1. Germline-derived CDR1 and CDR2 are MNHEY and SVGAGI. V lost 4 bases, J lost 9 bases, and 6 bases stayed unmatched. CDR3 length: 13 amino acids. CDR3 amino acids: CASSSQGARKAFF. The DNA for the CDR3 is TGTGCCAGCAGTTCACAGGGGGCTCGAAAAGCTTTCTTT.

The chain is built from TRBV29-1 and TRBJ2-7; TRBD2 aligns across 12 bases. The ends lost 7 bases at V and 5 bases at J; junction bases unmatched: 6. This CDR3 is 13 amino acids long. Germline lookup yields CDR1 SQVTM and CDR2 ANQGSEA. CDR3 residues: CSGRLAGANEQYF. The CDR3, as DNA: TGCAGCGGCAGACTAGCGGGGGCCAACGAGCAGTACTTC.

The chain has TRBV24-1 and TRBJ2-5; D gene uncertain. The length of the CDR3 is 16 residues. V was pared by 3 bases and J by 4 bases, with 17 bases between. Looked up from germline, CDR1 is KGHDR and CDR2 is SFDVKD. The CDR3 nucleotides read TGTGCCACCAGTGATACGACGGATGGGGTAAGAGAGACCCAGTACTTC. It encodes CATSDTTDGVRETQYF.

In its sample, this clonotype was seen a few times. The rearrangement links TRBV11-2 to TRBJ1-3; D ambiguous. V was shortened by 5 bases and J by 5 bases, with 7 bases between the two germline ends. Germline CDR1 SGHAT, CDR2 FQNNGV. The CDR3 spans 12 residues. The CDR3 DNA follows: TGTGCCAGCAGCCCCGCGAGAAACACCATATATTTT. Its translation is CASSPARNTIYF.

This clonotype was counted a few times. The rearrangement joins TRBV18 to TRBJ2-7, with 7 nucleotides matching TRBD2. Trimming at V came to 3 bases and at J to 3 bases, leaving 8 bases not matched to a gene. This CDR3 spans 15 amino acids. In germline, CDR1 is KGHSH, CDR2 LQKENI. In DNA form, the CDR3 reads TGTGCCAGCTCACCGCCCGGCGGGGGTCGCTACGAGCAGTACTTC. It translates to CASSPPGGGRYEQYF.

J is TRBJ2-5 and V is TRBV5-1, with 10 bases lining up with TRBD1. J was trimmed by 4 bases and V by 3 bases; bases with no gene match: 3. In germline, CDR1 is SGHRS, CDR2 YFSETQ. This CDR3 comprises 14 residues. CDR3 nucleotide sequence: TGCGCCAGCAGCTGGGACAGGGGAGGAGAGACCCAGTACTTC. Amino acid sequence: CASSWDRGGETQYF.

This clonotype has just a few counts. The V gene is TRBV10-3, the J gene TRBJ2-3; 9 bases match TRBD2. J gave up 6 bases and V 0 bases, and 4 bases lay outside the gene matches. The CDR3 runs 15 residues. Germline CDR1 ENHRY, CDR2 SYGVKD. Here the CDR3 reads CAISESSSGADTQYF. The CDR3 bases are TGTGCCATCAGTGAGTCCTCTAGCGGGGCCGATACGCAGTATTTT.

The chain employs TRBV4-1 and TRBJ2-5; D not certain. CDR1 is MGHRA and CDR2 is YSYEKL in the germline V gene. The CDR3 extends over 14 amino acids. Trimming removed 1 base from V and 2 bases from J, with 8 bases in between. CDR3 in amino acids: CASSQGPLQETQYF. The CDR3 region has the DNA TGCGCCAGCAGCCAAGGACCCCTACAAGAGACCCAGTACTTC.